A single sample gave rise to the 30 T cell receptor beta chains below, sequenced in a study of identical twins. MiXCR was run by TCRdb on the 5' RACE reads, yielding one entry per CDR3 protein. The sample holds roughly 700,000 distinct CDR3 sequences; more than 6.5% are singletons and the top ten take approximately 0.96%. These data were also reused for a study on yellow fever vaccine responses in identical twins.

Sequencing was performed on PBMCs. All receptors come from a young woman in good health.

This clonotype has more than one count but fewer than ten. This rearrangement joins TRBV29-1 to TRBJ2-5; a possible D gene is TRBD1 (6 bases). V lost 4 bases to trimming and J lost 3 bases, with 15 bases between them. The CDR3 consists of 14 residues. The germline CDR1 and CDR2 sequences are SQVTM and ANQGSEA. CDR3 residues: CSVVLQGEEETQYF. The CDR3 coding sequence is TGCAGCGTTGTCCTACAGGGCGAGGAAGAGACCCAGTACTTC. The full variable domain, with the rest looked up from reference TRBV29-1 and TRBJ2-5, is SAVISQKPSRDICQRGTSLTIQCQVDSQVTMMFWYRQQPGQSLTLIATANQGSEATYESGFVIDKFPISRPNLTFSTLTVSNMSPEDSSIYLCSVVLQGEEETQYFGPGTRLLVL.

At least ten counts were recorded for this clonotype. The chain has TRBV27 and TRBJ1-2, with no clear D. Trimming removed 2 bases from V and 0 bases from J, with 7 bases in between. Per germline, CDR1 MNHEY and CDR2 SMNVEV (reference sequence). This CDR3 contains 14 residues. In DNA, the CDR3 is TGTGCCAGCAGTTTAGGCGGCCCTAACTATGGCTACACCTTC. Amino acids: CASSLGGPNYGYTF.

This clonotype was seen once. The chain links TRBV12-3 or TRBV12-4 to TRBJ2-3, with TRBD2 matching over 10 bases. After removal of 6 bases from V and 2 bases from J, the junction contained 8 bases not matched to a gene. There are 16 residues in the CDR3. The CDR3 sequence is CASSRTSGATTDTQYF. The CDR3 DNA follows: TGTGCCAGCAGCCGAACTAGCGGGGCAACCACAGATACGCAGTATTTT.

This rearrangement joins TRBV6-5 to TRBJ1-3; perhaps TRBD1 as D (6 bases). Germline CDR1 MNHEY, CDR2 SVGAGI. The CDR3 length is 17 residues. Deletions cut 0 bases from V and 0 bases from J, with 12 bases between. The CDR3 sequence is CASSYSDSSFSGNTIYF. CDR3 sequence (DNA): TGTGCCAGCAGTTACTCGGACAGTTCTTTCTCTGGAAACACCATATATTTT.

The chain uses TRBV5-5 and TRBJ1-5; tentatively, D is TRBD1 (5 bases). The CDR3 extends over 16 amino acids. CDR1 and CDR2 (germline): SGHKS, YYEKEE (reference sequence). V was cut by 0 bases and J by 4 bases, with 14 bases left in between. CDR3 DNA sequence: TGTGCCAGCAGCTTGGTGGGTGGGGCTGCTAATCAGCCCCAGCATTTT. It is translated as CASSLVGGAANQPQHF.

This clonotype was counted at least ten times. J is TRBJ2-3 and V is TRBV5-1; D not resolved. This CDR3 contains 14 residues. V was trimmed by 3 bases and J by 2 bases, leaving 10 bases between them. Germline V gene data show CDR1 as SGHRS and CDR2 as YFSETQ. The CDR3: CASSSVSATDTQYF. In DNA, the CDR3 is TGCGCCAGCAGCTCCGTGTCAGCCACAGATACGCAGTATTTT.

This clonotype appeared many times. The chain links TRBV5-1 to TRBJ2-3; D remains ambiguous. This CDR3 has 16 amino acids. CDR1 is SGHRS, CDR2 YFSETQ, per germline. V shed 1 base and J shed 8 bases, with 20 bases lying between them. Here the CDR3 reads CASSLRRVASGGTQYF. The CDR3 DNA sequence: TGCGCCAGCAGCTTGCGCCGCGTGGCCTCGGGTGGTACGCAGTATTTT.

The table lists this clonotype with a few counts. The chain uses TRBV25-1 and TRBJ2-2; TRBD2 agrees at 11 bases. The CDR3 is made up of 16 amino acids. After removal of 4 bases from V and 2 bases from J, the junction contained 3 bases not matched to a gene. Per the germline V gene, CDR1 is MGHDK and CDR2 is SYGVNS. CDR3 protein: CASSALAGVNTGELFF. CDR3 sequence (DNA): TGTGCCAGCAGTGCACTAGCGGGAGTTAACACCGGGGAGCTGTTTTTT.

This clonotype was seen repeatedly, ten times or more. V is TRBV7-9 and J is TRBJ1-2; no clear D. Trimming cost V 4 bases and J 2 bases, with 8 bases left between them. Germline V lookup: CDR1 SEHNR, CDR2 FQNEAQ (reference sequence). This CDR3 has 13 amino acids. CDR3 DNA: TGTGCCAGCAGCTCGGACGGGAACTATGGCTACACCTTC. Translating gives CASSSDGNYGYTF.

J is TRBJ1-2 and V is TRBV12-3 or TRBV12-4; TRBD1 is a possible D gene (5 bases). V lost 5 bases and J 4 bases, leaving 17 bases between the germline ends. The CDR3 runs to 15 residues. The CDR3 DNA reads TGTGCCAGCAGTCAGACAGAATTAACCTTCTATGGCTACACCTTC. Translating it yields CASSQTELTFYGYTF.

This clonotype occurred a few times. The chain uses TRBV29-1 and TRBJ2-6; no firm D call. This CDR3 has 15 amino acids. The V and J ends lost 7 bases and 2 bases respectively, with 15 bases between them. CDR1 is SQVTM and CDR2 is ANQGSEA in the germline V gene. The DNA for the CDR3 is TGCAGCGCCCGCAGCCAGACACCTGGGGCCAACGTCCTGACTTTC. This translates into CSARSQTPGANVLTF.

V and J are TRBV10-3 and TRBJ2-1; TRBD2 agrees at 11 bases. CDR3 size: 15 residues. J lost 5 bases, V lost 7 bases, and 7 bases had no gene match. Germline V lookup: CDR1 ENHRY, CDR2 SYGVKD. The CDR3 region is CAITQLAGAHNEQFF. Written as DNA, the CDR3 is TGTGCCATCACCCAACTAGCGGGGGCGCACAATGAGCAGTTCTTC.

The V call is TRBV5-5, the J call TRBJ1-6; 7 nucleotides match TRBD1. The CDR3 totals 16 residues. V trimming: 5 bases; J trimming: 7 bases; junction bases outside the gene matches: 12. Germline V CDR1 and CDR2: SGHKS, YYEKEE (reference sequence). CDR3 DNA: TGTGCCAGCAGTAGACAGGGAGATGTTCAAAATTCACCCCTCCACTTT. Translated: CASSRQGDVQNSPLHF.

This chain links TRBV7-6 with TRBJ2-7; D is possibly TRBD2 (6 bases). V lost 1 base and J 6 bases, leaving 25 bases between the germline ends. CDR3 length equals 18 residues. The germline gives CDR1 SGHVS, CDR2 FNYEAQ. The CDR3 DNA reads TGTGCCAGCAGCTTAGATCCCGTGGGAGGCAACCAGGGCTCCGAGCAGTACTTC. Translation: CASSLDPVGGNQGSEQYF.

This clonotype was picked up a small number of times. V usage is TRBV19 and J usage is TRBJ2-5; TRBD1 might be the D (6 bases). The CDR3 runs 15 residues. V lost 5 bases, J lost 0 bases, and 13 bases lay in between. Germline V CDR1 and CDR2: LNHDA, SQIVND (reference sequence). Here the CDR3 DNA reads TGTGCCAGTAGTCAAGGACAGCCGTACCAAGAGACCCAGTACTTC. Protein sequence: CASSQGQPYQETQYF. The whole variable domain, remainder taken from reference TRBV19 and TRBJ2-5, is DGGITQSPKYLFRKEGQNVTLSCEQNLNHDAMYWYRQDPGQGLRLIYYSQIVNDFQKGDIAEGYSVSREKKESFPLTVTSAQKNPTAFYLCASSQGQPYQETQYFGPGTRLLVL.

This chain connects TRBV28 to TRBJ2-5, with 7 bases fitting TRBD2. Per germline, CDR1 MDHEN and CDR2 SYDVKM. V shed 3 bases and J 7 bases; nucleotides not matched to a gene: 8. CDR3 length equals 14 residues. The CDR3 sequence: CASSFSAGDGTQYF. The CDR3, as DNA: TGTGCCAGCAGTTTCTCCGCGGGAGACGGGACCCAGTACTTC.

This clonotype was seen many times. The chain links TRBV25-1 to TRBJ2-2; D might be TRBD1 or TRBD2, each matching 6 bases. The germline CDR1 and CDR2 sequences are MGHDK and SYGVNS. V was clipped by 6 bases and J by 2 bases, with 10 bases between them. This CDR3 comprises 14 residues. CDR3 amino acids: CASRAGHNTGELFF. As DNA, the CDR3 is TGTGCCAGCAGGGCGGGACATAACACCGGGGAGCTGTTTTTT. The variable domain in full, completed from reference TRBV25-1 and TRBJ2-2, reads EADIYQTPRYLVIGTGKKITLECSQTMGHDKMYWYQQDPGMELHLIHYSYGVNSTEKGDLSSESTVSRIRTEHFPLTLESARPSHTSQYLCASRAGHNTGELFFGEGSRLTVL.

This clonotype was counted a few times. Written as DNA, the CDR3 is TGCAGTGTTCGGTACGGATTGGCGGGAGTAGATTCCTACGAGCAGTACTTC. It translates to CSVRYGLAGVDSYEQYF. This chain links TRBV20-1 with TRBJ2-7; 7 nucleotides agree with TRBD2. The CDR3 totals 17 residues. Trimming cost V 7 bases and J 1 base; bases outside gene matches: 19. The germline CDR1 and CDR2 sequences are DFQATT and SNEGSKA (reference sequence).

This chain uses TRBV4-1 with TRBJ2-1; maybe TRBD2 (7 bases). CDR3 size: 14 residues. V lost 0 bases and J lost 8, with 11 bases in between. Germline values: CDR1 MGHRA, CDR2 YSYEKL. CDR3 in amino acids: CASSQDREGDEQFF. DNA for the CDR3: TGCGCCAGCAGCCAAGATAGGGAGGGGGATGAGCAGTTCTTC.

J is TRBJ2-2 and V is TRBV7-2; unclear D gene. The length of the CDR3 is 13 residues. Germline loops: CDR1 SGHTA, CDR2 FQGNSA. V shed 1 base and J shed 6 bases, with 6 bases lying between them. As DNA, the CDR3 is TGTGCCAGCAGCTTAGACTACTCCGGGGAGCTGTTTTTT. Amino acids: CASSLDYSGELFF.

The CDR3 nucleotides read TGTGCCAGCGGACCTTTCACCCTGGACAGGGGAGTCTACAATGAGCAGTTCTTC. It translates to CASGPFTLDRGVYNEQFF. The chain recombines TRBV7-8 with TRBJ2-1, with 9 bases matching TRBD1. J was trimmed by 3 bases and V by 8 bases; bases with no gene match: 17. CDR1 SGHVS and CDR2 FQNEAQ come from the germline V gene. CDR3 length: 18 amino acids.

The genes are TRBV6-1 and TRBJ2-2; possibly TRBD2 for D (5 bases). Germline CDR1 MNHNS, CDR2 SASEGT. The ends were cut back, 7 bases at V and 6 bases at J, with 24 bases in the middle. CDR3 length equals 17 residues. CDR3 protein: CASTHLVSARESGELFF. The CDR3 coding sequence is TGTGCCAGCACTCATTTGGTGTCTGCGAGGGAGTCCGGGGAGCTGTTTTTT.

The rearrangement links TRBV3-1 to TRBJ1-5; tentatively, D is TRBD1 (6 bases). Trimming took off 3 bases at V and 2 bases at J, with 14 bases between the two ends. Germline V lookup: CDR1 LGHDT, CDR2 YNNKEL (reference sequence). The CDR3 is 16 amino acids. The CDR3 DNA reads TGTGCCAGCAGCCACGAACAGGGCCTCGGCAATCAGCCCCAGCATTTT. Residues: CASSHEQGLGNQPQHF.

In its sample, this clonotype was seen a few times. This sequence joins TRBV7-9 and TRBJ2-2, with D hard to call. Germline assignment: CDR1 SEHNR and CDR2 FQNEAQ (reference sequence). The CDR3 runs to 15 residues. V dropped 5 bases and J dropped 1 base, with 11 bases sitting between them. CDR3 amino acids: CASSQKERNTGELFF. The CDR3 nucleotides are TGTGCCAGCAGCCAAAAGGAGAGGAACACCGGGGAGCTGTTTTTT.

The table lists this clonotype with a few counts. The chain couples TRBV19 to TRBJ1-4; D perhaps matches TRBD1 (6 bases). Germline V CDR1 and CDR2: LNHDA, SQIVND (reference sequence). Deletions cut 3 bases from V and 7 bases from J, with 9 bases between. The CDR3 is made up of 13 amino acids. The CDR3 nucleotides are TGTGCCAGTAGTATCACAGGGAGTGAAAAACTGTTTTTT. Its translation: CASSITGSEKLFF.

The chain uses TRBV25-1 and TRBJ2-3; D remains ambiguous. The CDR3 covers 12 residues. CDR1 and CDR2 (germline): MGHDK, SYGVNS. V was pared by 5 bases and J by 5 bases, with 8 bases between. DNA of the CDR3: TGTGCCAGCAGTCAGAACAAAGATACGCAGTATTTT. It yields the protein CASSQNKDTQYF.

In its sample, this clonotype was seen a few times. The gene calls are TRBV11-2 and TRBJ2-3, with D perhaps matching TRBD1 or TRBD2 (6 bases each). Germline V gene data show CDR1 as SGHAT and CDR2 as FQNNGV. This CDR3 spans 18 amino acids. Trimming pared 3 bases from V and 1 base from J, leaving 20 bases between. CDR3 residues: CASSFGVGGGLGTDTQYF. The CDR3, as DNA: TGTGCCAGCAGCTTTGGAGTGGGTGGGGGGCTCGGCACAGATACGCAGTATTTT.

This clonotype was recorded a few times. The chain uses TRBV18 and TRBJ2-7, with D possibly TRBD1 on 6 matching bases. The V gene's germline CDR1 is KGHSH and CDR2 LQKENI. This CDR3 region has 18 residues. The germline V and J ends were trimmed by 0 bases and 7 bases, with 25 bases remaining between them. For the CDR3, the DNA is TGTGCCAGCTCACCACCGAGCAATCCAACAGGGACCCCCAGAGAGCAGTACTTC. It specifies CASSPPSNPTGTPREQYF.

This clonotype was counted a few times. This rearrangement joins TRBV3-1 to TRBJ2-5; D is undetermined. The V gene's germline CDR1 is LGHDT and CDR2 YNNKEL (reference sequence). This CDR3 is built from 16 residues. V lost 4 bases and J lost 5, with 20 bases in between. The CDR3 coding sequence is TGTGCCAGCAGCCCTCCTTACCGGAGAAGCCTGGAGACCCAGTACTTC. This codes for CASSPPYRRSLETQYF.

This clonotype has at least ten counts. CDR3 region: CASSFGGTGSNTIYF. In DNA form, the CDR3 reads TGTGCCAGCAGTTTCGGGGGGACAGGGTCCAACACCATATATTTT. The rearrangement links TRBV12-3 or TRBV12-4 to TRBJ1-3, with 9 bases identical to TRBD1. V dropped 3 bases and J dropped 7; count of bases not matched to a gene: 7. This CDR3 is built from 15 residues.